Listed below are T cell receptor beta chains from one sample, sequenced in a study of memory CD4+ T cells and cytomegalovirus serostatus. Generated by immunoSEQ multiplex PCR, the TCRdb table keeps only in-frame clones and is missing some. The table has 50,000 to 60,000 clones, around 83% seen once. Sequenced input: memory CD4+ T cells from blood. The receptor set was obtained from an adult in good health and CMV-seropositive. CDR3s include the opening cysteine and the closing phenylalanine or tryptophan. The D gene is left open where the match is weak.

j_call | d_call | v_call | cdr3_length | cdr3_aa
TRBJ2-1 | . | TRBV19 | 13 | CASSPTGPNEQFF
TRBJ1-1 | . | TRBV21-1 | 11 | CASSGQAEAFF
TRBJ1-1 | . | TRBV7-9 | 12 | CASFQGFTEAFF
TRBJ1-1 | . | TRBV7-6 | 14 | CASTKEVGNTEAFF
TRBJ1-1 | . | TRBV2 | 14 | CASSPGSLNTEAFF
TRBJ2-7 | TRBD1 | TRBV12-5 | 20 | CASAPTIRRTGTSWGYEQYF
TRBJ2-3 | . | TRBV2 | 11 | CASSGAGTQYF
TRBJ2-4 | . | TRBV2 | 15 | CASSEFRGDVNIQYF
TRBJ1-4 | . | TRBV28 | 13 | CASSFSGPKKLFF
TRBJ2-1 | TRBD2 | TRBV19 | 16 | CASSPARTRVYNEQFF
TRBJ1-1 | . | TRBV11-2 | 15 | CASSLVYRLNTEAFF
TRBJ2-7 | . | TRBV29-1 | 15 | CSVEKTGVGSYEQYF
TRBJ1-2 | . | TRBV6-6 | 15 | CASSYDGVTNYGYTF
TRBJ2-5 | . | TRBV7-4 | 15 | CASSYVWGACETQYF
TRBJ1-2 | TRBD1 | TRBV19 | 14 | CASSRGGTLYGYTF
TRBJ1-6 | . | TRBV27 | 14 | CASSLGTLNSPLHF
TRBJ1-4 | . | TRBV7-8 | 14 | CASSSSGGGEKLFF
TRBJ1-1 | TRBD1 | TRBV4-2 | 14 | CASSLSTGASEAFF
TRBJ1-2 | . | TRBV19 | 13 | CASTLNRNYGYTF
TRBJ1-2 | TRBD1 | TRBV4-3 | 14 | CASSHTTGVYGYTF
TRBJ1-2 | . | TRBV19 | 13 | CASSPSSGKGYTF
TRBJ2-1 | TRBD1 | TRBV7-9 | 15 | CASSRQGAAGNEQFF
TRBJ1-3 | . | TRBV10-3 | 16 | CAISESQWVSGNTIYF
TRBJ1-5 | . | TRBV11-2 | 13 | CASSLDLGRPQHF
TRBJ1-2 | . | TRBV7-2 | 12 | CASSYSTDGYTF
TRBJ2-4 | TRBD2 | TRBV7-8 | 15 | CASSNGTSYWDIQYF
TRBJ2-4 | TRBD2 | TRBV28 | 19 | CASSFISSGRWLAKNIQYF
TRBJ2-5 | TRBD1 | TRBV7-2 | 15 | CASSPRTGNQETQYF
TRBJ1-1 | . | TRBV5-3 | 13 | CARSLWVFTEAFF
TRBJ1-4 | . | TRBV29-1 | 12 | CSVTRPGEKLFF
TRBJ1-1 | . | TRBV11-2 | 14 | CASSLAAFGGTAFF
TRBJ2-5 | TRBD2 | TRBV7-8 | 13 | CASRGGGQETQYF
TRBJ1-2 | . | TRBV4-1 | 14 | CASSQDSIGGGYTF
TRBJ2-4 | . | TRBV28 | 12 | CASSSGPNIQYF
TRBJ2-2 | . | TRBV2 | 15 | CASSLVQANTGELFF
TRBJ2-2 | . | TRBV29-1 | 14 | CSASSGSNTGELFF
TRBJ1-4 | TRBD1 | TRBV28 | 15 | CASTPGTGVNEKLFF
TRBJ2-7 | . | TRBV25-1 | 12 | CASGASGYEQYF
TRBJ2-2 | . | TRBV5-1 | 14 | CASSLGQDTGELFF
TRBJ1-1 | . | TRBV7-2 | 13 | CASSPSAMGGAFF
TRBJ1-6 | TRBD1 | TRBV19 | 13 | CASSGTGLSPLHF
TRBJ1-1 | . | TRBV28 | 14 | CASSGTSRRGEAFF
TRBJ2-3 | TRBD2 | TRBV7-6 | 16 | CASSLSLAGGGDTQYF
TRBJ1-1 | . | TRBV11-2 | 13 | CASSFLDSGEAFF
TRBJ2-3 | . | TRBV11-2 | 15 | CASSLWGTRRDTQYF
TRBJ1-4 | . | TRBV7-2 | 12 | CASSLWGEKLFF
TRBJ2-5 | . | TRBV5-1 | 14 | CASSLTSTEETQYF
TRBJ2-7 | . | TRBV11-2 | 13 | CASSLSSGEEQYF
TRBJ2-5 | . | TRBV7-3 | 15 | CASSPQGSLQETQYF
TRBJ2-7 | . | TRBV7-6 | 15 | CASSLVGASSYEQYF
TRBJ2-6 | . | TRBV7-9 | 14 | CASGGAHGANVLTF
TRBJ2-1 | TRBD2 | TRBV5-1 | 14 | CASSSGGPYNEQFF
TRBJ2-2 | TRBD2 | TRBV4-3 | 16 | CASSPLVGTNPGELFF
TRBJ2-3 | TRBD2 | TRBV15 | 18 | CATSRGIGTSGSPNTQYF
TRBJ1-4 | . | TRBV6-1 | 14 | CASSGRGDNEKLFF
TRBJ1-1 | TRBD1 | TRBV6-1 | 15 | CASSEPGQFNTEAFF
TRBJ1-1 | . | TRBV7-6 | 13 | CASSSSGGTEAFF